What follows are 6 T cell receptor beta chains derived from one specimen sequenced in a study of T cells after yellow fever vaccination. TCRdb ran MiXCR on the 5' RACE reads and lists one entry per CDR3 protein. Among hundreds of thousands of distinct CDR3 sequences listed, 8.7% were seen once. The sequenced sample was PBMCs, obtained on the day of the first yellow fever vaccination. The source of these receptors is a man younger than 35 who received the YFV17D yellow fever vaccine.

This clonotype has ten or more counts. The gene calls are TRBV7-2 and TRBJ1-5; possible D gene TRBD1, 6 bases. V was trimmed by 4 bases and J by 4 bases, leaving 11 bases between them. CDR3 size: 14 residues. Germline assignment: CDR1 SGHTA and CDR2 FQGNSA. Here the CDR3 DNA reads TGTGCCAGCAGCTCCAGGGGATGGAATCAGCCCCAGCATTTT. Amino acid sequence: CASSSRGWNQPQHF.

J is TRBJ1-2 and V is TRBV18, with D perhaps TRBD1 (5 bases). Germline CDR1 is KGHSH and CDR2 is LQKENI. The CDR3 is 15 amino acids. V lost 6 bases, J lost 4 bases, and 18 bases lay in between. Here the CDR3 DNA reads TGTGCCAGCTCCCCCGGGAGATACCAGGGCTATGGCTACACCTTC. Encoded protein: CASSPGRYQGYGYTF.

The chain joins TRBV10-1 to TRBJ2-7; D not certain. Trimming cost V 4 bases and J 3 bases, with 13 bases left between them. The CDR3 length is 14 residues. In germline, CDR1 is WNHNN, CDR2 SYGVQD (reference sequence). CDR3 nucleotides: TGCGCCAGCAGTGTAGGCCCGGCCAACTACGAGCAGTACTTC. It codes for CASSVGPANYEQYF.

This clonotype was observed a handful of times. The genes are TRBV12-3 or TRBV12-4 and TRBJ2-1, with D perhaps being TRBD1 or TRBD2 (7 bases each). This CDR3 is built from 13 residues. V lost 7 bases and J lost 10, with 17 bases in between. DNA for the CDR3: TGTGCCAGCACCCCAGGGGGGGGCGGAGAGCAGTTCTTC. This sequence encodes CASTPGGGGEQFF.

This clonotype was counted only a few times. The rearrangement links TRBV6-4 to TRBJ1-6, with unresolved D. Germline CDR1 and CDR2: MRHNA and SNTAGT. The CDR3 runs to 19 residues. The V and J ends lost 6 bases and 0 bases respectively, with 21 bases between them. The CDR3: CASRGPGGFSSSYNSPLHF. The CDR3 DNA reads TGTGCCAGCAGGGGCCCCGGTGGTTTCTCAAGCTCCTATAATTCACCCCTCCACTTT.

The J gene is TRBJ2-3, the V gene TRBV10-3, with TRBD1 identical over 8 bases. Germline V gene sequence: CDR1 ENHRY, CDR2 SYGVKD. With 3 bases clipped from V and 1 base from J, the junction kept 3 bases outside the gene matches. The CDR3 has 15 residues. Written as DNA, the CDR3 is TGTGCCATCAGTGAATCGGGACAGGGCACAGATACGCAGTATTTT. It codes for CAISESGQGTDTQYF.